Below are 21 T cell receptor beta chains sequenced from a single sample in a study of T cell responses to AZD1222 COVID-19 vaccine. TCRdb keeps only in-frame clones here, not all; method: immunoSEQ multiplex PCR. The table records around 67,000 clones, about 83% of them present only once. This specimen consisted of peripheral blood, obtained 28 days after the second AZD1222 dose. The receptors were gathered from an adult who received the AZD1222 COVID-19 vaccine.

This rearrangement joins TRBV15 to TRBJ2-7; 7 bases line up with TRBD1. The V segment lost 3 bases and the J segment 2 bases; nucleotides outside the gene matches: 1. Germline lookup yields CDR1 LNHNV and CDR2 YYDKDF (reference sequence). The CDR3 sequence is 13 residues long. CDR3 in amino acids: CATSRQGAYEQYF. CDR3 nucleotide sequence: TGTGCCACCAGCAGGCAGGGGGCCTACGAGCAGTACTTC.

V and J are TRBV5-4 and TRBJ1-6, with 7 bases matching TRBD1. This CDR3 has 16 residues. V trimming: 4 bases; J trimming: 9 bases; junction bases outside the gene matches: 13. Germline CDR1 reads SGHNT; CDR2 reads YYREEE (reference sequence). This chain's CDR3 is CASSRSQGVLRSPLHF. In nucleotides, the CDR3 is TGTGCCAGCAGCCGCTCTCAGGGGGTATTACGTTCACCCCTCCACTTT.

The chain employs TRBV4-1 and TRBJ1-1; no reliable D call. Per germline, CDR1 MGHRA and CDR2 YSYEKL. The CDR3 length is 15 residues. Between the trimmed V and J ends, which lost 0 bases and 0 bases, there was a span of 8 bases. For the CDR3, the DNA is TGCGCCAGCAGCCAAGACGACATTATGAACACTGAAGCTTTCTTT. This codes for CASSQDDIMNTEAFF.

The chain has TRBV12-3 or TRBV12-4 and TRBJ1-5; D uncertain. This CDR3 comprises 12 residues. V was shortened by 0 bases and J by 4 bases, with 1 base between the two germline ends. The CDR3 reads CASSLANQPQHF. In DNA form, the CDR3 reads TGTGCCAGCAGTTTAGCAAATCAGCCCCAGCATTTT.

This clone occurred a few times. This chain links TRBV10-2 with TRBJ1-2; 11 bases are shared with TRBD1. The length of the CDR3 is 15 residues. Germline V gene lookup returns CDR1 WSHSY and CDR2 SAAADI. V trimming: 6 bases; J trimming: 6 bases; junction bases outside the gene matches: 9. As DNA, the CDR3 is TGCGCCAGCAGCGTAGGACAGGGGGCTCGAAATGGCTACACCTTC. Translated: CASSVGQGARNGYTF.

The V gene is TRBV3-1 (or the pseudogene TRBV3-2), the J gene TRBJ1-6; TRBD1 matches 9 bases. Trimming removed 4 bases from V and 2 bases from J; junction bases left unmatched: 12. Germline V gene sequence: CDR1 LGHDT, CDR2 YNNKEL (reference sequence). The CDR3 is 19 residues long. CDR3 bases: TGTGCCAGCAGCCGAGACGGCGTTTGGGACAGGGCCTATAATTCACCCCTCCACTTT. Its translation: CASSRDGVWDRAYNSPLHF.

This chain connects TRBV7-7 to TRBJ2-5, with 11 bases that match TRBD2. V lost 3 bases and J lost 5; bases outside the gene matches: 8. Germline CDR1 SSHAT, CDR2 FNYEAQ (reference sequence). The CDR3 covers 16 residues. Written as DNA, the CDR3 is TGTGCCAGCAGCTTGGGTAGCGGGGGGGTTTTTGAGACCCAGTACTTC. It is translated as CASSLGSGGVFETQYF.

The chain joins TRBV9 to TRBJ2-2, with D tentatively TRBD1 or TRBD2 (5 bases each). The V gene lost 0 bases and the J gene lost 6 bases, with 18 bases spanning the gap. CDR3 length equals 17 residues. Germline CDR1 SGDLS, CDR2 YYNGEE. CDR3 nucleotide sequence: TGTGCCAGCAGCGTAGCGGTAGGGGCCGGACTCGCCGGGGAGCTGTTTTTT. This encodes CASSVAVGAGLAGELFF.

This CDR3 reads CASSDQGTVAYEQYF. In DNA, the CDR3 is TGTGCCAGCAGTGACCAAGGGACTGTCGCCTACGAGCAGTACTTC. This chain uses TRBV2 with TRBJ2-7; tentative D call: TRBD2 (6 bases). The CDR3 extends over 15 amino acids. Germline values: CDR1 SNHLY, CDR2 FYNNEI. V was cut by 3 bases and J by 2 bases, with 14 bases left in between.

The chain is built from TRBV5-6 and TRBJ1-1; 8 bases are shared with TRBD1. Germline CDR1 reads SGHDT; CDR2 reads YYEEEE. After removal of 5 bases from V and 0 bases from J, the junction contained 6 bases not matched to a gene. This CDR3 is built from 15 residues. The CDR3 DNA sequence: TGTGCCAGCAGGTGGACAGGGTTTATGAACACTGAAGCTTTCTTT. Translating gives CASRWTGFMNTEAFF.

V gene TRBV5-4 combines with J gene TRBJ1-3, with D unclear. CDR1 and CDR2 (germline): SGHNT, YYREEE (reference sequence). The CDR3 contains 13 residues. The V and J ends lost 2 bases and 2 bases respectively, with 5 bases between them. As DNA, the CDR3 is TGTGCCAGCAGCTTTCGTACTGGAAACACCATATATTTT. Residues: CASSFRTGNTIYF.

CDR3 amino acids: CASSLAGGVEYGYTF. CDR3 bases: TGTGCCAGCAGCTTAGCGGGAGGGGTAGAGTATGGCTACACCTTC. The chain combines TRBV7-2 with TRBJ1-2; perhaps TRBD1 as D (5 bases). Germline values: CDR1 SGHTA, CDR2 FQGNSA. Trimming removed 0 bases at V and 5 bases at J, with 13 bases between. The CDR3 contains 15 residues.

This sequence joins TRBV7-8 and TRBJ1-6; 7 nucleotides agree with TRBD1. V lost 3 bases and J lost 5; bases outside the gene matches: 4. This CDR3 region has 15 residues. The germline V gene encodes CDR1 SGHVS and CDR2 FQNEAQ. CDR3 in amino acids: CASSFRQGNNSPLHF. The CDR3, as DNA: TGTGCCAGCAGCTTCAGACAGGGTAATAATTCACCCCTCCACTTT.

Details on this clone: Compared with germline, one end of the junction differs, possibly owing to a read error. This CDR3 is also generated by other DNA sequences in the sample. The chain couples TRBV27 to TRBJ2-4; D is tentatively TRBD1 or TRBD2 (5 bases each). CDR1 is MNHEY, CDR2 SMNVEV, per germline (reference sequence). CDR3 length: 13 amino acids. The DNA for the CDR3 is TGTGCCAGTAGTTCTGGGGGATTGAACATTCAGTACTTC. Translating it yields CASSSGGLNIQYF.

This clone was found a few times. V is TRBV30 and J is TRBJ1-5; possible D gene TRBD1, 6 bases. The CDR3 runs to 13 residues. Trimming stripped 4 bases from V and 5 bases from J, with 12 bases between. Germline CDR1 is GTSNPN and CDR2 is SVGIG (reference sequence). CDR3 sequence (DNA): TGTGCCTGGAAGGGGGGAACGGATCAGCCCCAGCATTTT. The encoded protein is CAWKGGTDQPQHF.

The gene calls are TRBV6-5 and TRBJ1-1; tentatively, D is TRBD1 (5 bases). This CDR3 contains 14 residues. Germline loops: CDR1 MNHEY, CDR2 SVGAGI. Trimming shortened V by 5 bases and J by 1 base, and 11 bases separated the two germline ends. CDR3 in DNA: TGTGCCAGCAGTAGGCGGACAAGGAACACTGAAGCTTTCTTT. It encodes CASSRRTRNTEAFF.

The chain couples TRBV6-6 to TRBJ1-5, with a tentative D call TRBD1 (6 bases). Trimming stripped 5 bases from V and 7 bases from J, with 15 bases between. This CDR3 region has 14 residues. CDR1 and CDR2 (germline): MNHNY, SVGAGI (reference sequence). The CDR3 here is CASSHRDLDQPQHF. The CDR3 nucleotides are TGTGCCAGCAGTCACAGGGACTTGGACCAGCCCCAGCATTTT.

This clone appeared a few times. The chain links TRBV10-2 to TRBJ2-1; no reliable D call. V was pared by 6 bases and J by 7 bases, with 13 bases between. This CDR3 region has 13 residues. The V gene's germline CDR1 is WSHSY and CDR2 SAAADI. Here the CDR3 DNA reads TGCGCCAGCAGAAGCCTCAGGAAGAATGAGCAGTTCTTC. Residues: CASRSLRKNEQFF.

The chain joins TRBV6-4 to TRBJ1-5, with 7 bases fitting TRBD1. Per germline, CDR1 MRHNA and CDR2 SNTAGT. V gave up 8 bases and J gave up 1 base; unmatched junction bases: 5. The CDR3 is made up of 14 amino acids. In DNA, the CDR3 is TGTGCCAGCGCCGGACAGGCCAGCAATCAGCCCCAGCATTTT. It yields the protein CASAGQASNQPQHF.

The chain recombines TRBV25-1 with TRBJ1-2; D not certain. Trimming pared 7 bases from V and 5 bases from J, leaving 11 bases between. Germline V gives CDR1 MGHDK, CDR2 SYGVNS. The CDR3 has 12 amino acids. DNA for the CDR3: TGTGCCAGCAATGGGTATGGGTATGGCTACACCTTC. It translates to CASNGYGYGYTF.

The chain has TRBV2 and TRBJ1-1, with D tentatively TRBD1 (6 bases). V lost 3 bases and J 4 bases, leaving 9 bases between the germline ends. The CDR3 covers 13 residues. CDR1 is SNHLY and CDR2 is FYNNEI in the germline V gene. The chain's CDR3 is CASSDEGGTEAFF. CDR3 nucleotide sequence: TGTGCCAGCAGTGATGAAGGGGGCACTGAAGCTTTCTTT.